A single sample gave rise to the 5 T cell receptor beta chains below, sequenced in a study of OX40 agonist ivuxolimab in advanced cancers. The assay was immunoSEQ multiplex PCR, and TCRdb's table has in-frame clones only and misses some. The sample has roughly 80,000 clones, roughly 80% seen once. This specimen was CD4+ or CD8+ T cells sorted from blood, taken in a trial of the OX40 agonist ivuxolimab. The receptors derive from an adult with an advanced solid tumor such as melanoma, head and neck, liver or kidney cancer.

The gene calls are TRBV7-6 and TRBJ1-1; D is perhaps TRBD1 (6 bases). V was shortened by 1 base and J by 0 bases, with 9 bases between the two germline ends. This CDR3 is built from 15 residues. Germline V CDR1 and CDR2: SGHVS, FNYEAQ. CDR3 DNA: TGTGCCAGCAGCTTAGGACAGGCCATGAACACTGAAGCTTTCTTT. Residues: CASSLGQAMNTEAFF. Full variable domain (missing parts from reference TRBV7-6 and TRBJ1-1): GAGVSQSPRYKVTKRGQDVALRCDPISGHVSLYWYRQALGQGPEFLTYFNYEAQQDKSGLPNDRFSAERPEGSISTLTIQRTEQRDSAMYRCASSLGQAMNTEAFFGQGTRLTVV.

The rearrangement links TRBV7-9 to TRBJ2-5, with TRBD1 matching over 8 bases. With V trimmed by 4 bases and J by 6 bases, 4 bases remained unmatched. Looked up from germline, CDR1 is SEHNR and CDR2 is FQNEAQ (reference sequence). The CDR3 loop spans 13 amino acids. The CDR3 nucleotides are TGTGCCAGCAGCTCACAGGGGGAACAGACCCAGTACTTC. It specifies CASSSQGEQTQYF.

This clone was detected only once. CDR3 DNA: TGTGCCAGCAGCTTAGGATCCGGGGGCTCCTCTGGAAACACCATATATTTT. Residues: CASSLGSGGSSGNTIYF. The V gene is TRBV7-9, the J gene TRBJ1-3; D is perhaps TRBD1 (6 bases). Germline lookup yields CDR1 SEHNR and CDR2 FQNEAQ (reference sequence). The ends were cut back, 1 base at V and 0 bases at J, with 13 bases in the middle. The CDR3 runs to 17 residues.

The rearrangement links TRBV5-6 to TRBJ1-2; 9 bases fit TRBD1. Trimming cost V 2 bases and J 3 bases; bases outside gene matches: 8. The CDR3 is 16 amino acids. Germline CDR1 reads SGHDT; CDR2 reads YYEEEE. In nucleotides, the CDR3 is TGTGCCAGCAGCTTTAGGTCGGACAGGGGTTACTATGGCTACACCTTC. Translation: CASSFRSDRGYYGYTF.

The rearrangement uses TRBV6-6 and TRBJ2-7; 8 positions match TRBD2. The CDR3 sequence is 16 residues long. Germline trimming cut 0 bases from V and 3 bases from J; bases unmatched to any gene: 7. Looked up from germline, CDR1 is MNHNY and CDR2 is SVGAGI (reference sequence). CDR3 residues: CASSYSMLAGNYEQYF. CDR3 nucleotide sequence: TGTGCCAGCAGTTACTCGATGTTAGCGGGGAACTACGAGCAGTACTTC.